This T cell receptor beta chain was identified in a study of blood T cell repertoires in COVID-19. Sequencing used immunoSEQ multiplex PCR; TCRdb keeps in-frame clones, though not all of them. The sample shows some 400,000 clones, roughly 90% of them seen only once. V lost 4 bases to trimming and J lost 1 base, with 17 bases between them. Germline V gene lookup returns CDR1 SGHRS and CDR2 YFSETQ. This CDR3 comprises 16 residues. Participants in the exposed group had met a COVID-19 case in the 2 weeks before joining the study. Material for sequencing was PBMCs or T cells enriched from blood (not recorded which). The chain has TRBV5-1 and TRBJ2-5; D remains ambiguous. The TCR comes from a woman between 35 and 50 years old who had been exposed to COVID-19. The CDR3 region is CASSPQPRRGQETQYF. In DNA form, the CDR3 reads TGCGCCAGCAGCCCCCAGCCGCGTCGCGGCCAAGAGACCCAGTACTTC.